The 28 T cell receptor beta chains reported below all come from one sample, sequenced in a study of response to subunit inactivated influenza vaccine. TCRdb re-derived calls from the RT-PCR reads in MiXCR, one entry per CDR3 protein. The sample carries hundreds of thousands of distinct CDR3 sequences, approximately 14% recorded once. The sample here was PBMCs from blood, taken 11 to 12 days after vaccination. The receptors derive from a man aged 50-59 years who received an inactivated influenza vaccine.

The chain couples TRBV5-1 to TRBJ2-3; D is uncertain. This CDR3 is 14 amino acids long. V was cut by 3 bases and J by 5 bases, with 13 bases left in between. The germline V gene encodes CDR1 SGHRS and CDR2 YFSETQ. CDR3 protein: CASSSKSGEDTQYF. CDR3 coding DNA: TGCGCCAGCAGCTCTAAGTCTGGTGAAGATACGCAGTATTTT.

The chain links TRBV20-1 to TRBJ2-7, with TRBD2 matching over 8 bases. The CDR3 consists of 14 residues. Germline values: CDR1 DFQATT, CDR2 SNEGSKA (reference sequence). V shed 6 bases and J 3 bases; nucleotides not matched to a gene: 10. The CDR3: CSAASLAESYEQYF. CDR3 DNA sequence: TGCAGTGCCGCTTCACTAGCGGAGAGCTACGAGCAGTACTTC.

This clonotype appeared a few times. The J gene is TRBJ2-1, the V gene TRBV11-1, with 9 bases aligning to TRBD1. The CDR3 runs 19 residues. The junction had 18 bases not matched to a gene; V was cut back by 1 base and J by 8 bases. The germline V gene encodes CDR1 SGHAT and CDR2 FQDESV (reference sequence). The CDR3 reads CASSLGTGDNNEYVDEQFF. Written as DNA, the CDR3 is TGTGCCAGCAGCTTAGGGACAGGGGACAACAATGAATACGTGGATGAGCAGTTCTTC.

In its sample, this clonotype was seen a few times. This chain uses TRBV4-1 with TRBJ1-4; perhaps TRBD1 as D (6 bases). CDR3 length: 16 amino acids. Per germline, CDR1 MGHRA and CDR2 YSYEKL. V was clipped by 0 bases and J by 8 bases, with 16 bases between them. The CDR3 bases are TGCGCCAGCAGCCAAGATCTCCAGGGGAGGCAGGAAAAACTGTTTTTT. Translating gives CASSQDLQGRQEKLFF.

DNA of the CDR3: TGTGCCAGCAGCCTCACAGGGGTTAATGAAAAACTGTTTTTT. This encodes CASSLTGVNEKLFF. The gene calls are TRBV5-6 and TRBJ1-4; 7 bases are a match to TRBD1. Per germline, CDR1 SGHDT and CDR2 YYEEEE. The V and J ends lost 4 bases and 4 bases, in that order; junction bases with no gene match: 4. The CDR3 covers 14 residues.

As for this clonotype: An end of the junction differs from the germline gene, which may be a read error. J is TRBJ2-5 and V is TRBV19; D may match TRBD1 or TRBD2 (5 bases each). Looked up from germline, CDR1 is LNHDA and CDR2 is SQIVND (reference sequence). CDR3 size: 15 residues. The CDR3 is CASSISPGRQETQYF. DNA for the CDR3: TGTGCTAGTAGTATATCTCCGGGACGGCAAGAGACCCAGTACTTC.

The chain employs TRBV10-3 and TRBJ2-1; 10 bases are a match to TRBD1. CDR1 and CDR2 (germline): ENHRY, SYGVKD. V was clipped by 0 bases and J by 3 bases; unmatched bases: 5. CDR3 length: 17 amino acids. CDR3 amino acids: CAISESSGQGVYNEQFF. CDR3 sequence (DNA): TGTGCCATCAGTGAGTCGTCAGGACAGGGGGTCTACAATGAGCAGTTCTTC.

The chain joins TRBV5-6 to TRBJ2-2; D uncertain. Trimming stripped 4 bases from V and 2 bases from J, with 18 bases between. The length of the CDR3 is 17 residues. CDR1 is SGHDT, CDR2 YYEEEE, per germline. Here the CDR3 reads CASSQTLWRINTGELFF. In DNA form, the CDR3 reads TGTGCCAGCAGCCAAACGTTATGGCGGATTAACACCGGGGAGCTGTTTTTT.

The chain combines TRBV7-6 with TRBJ2-2; TRBD2 matches at 13 bases. The CDR3 spans 19 residues. V trimming: 3 bases; J trimming: 0 bases; junction bases outside the gene matches: 7. Per germline, CDR1 SGHVS and CDR2 FNYEAQ. The CDR3 DNA is TGTGCCAGCAGCTTTGGACTAGCGGGAGACATCGCGAACACCGGGGAGCTGTTTTTT. This gives the protein CASSFGLAGDIANTGELFF.

This clonotype was counted between two and nine times. This rearrangement joins TRBV6-5 to TRBJ2-7; D is perhaps TRBD2 (5 bases). The CDR3 runs to 15 residues. Trimming stripped 6 bases from V and 0 bases from J, with 15 bases between. Germline loops: CDR1 MNHEY, CDR2 SVGAGI. The CDR3 here is CASSYPRTYSYEQYF. CDR3 sequence (DNA): TGTGCCAGCAGCTATCCCCGGACTTACTCCTACGAGCAGTACTTC.

The gene calls are TRBV10-2 and TRBJ2-1; 7 positions agree with TRBD1. The germline CDR1 and CDR2 sequences are WSHSY and SAAADI. The CDR3 is made up of 16 amino acids. With V trimmed by 4 bases and J by 1 base, 7 bases remained unmatched. CDR3 bases: TGCGCCAGCAGTGCAGACAGGGCTCTTTCCTACAATGAGCAGTTCTTC. This translates into CASSADRALSYNEQFF.

In its sample, this clonotype was seen a few times. The rearrangement joins TRBV7-7 to TRBJ2-2; 12 bases fit TRBD1. Trimming removed 6 bases from V and 1 base from J; junction bases left unmatched: 6. CDR3 length: 17 residues. Per germline, CDR1 SSHAT and CDR2 FNYEAQ (reference sequence). The CDR3 sequence is CASSRDRGRVNTGELFF. CDR3 bases: TGTGCCAGCAGTCGGGACAGGGGGCGCGTGAACACCGGGGAGCTGTTTTTT.

This clonotype showed up just a few times. The V call is TRBV14, the J call TRBJ2-1, with D maybe TRBD1 (6 bases). V was cut by 5 bases and J by 7 bases, with 15 bases left in between. CDR3 length: 14 amino acids. Per germline, CDR1 SGHDN and CDR2 FVKESK. CDR3 coding DNA: TGTGCCAGCAGCAATTCCCAGGGGCTTAATGAGCAGTTCTTC. Translating gives CASSNSQGLNEQFF.

This clonotype has only a few counts. This chain links TRBV4-2 with TRBJ2-5; no clear D gene. The length of the CDR3 is 17 residues. Germline loops: CDR1 LGHNA, CDR2 YNFKEQ. Trimming pared 1 base from V and 5 bases from J, leaving 20 bases between. The CDR3 loop is CASSQGLGPTLAETQYF. As DNA, the CDR3 is TGTGCCAGCAGCCAAGGACTGGGTCCTACCCTCGCGGAGACCCAGTACTTC.

Concerning this clonotype itself: The junction departs from the called germline gene at one end, perhaps through a read error. The chain couples TRBV29-1 to TRBJ1-4; 9 bases map to TRBD1. The CDR3 has 11 residues. The germline gives CDR1 SQVTM, CDR2 ANQGSEA. The CDR3: CSVEDRGKLFF. In DNA, the CDR3 is TGCAGCGTAGAAGACAGGGGGAAACTGTTTTTT.

This clonotype occurred a few times. The chain links TRBV24-1 to TRBJ2-6; tentative D call: TRBD2 (5 bases). The V end lost 10 bases, the J end lost 0 bases, and 9 bases lay between the germline ends. Germline assignment: CDR1 KGHDR and CDR2 SFDVKD. The CDR3 contains 14 residues. CDR3 DNA: TGTGCCACTGCAGCGGCCTCTGGGGCCAACGTCCTGACTTTC. Its protein is CATAAASGANVLTF.

This clonotype was counted only a few times. The V call is TRBV11-1, the J call TRBJ2-2, with a possible D match to TRBD1 (6 bases). With 5 bases removed from V and 3 bases from J, the gap between germline ends came to 13 bases. Germline V gives CDR1 SGHAT, CDR2 FQDESV (reference sequence). This CDR3 spans 15 amino acids. In nucleotides, the CDR3 is TGTGCCAGCAGCGACCCAAACAGGGACACCGGGGAGCTGTTTTTT. This gives the protein CASSDPNRDTGELFF.

This clonotype was detected a few times. The chain joins TRBV14 to TRBJ2-3; 9 bases agree with TRBD2. V lost 4 bases, J lost 6 bases, and 8 bases stayed unmatched. The CDR3 is made up of 15 amino acids. Germline V CDR1 and CDR2: SGHDN, FVKESK. The CDR3 nucleotides read TGTGCCAGCAGCCTAGCGGGAGCCGGTTTTGATACGCAGTATTTT. Translating gives CASSLAGAGFDTQYF.

The J gene is TRBJ2-2, the V gene TRBV6-5; D perhaps matches TRBD1 (6 bases). The germline V and J ends were trimmed by 2 bases and 5 bases, with 15 bases remaining between them. Germline lookup yields CDR1 MNHEY and CDR2 SVGAGI. CDR3 length: 16 residues. The CDR3 nucleotides are TGTGCCAGCAGTTACGGGACACGCCGTGGGACCGGGGAGCTGTTTTTT. This encodes CASSYGTRRGTGELFF.

This chain joins TRBV24-1 and TRBJ2-4; TRBD2 might be the D (6 bases). This CDR3 is built from 15 residues. V was cut by 3 bases and J by 3 bases, with 11 bases left in between. Germline V gene lookup returns CDR1 KGHDR and CDR2 SFDVKD. The chain's CDR3 is CATSDPTGGKNIQYF. The DNA of the CDR3 is TGTGCCACCAGTGATCCGACCGGGGGCAAAAACATTCAGTACTTC.

This clonotype was seen more than once but under ten times. V and J are TRBV6-5 and TRBJ2-7; D is perhaps TRBD1 (5 bases). The CDR3 is made up of 16 amino acids. Germline CDR1 and CDR2: MNHEY and SVGAGI. With 0 bases removed from V and 2 bases from J, the gap between germline ends came to 14 bases. The CDR3 sequence: CASSYSQGLRAYEQYF. The CDR3 nucleotides are TGTGCCAGCAGTTACTCTCAGGGCCTCAGAGCCTACGAGCAGTACTTC.

V and J are TRBV6-5 and TRBJ2-1; D is possibly TRBD2 (7 bases). There are 15 residues in the CDR3. Trimming took off 2 bases at V and 8 bases at J, with 16 bases between the two ends. The germline V gene encodes CDR1 MNHEY and CDR2 SVGAGI. The DNA for the CDR3 is TGTGCCAGCAGTTACAAGGGGGAGGGCCTTGATGAGCAGTTCTTC. Translating gives CASSYKGEGLDEQFF.

This clonotype was observed many times. This chain links TRBV4-3 with TRBJ2-3; 16 bases are shared with TRBD2. The CDR3 is 17 amino acids. The ends lost 1 base at V and 6 bases at J; junction bases unmatched: 4. The germline CDR1 and CDR2 sequences are LGHNA and YSLEER. CDR3 nucleotides: TGCGCCAGCAGCCAAGTGATGGGACTAGCGGGAGGGGATACGCAGTATTTT. Protein sequence: CASSQVMGLAGGDTQYF.

This clonotype was seen a handful of times. V usage is TRBV4-1 and J usage is TRBJ2-7, with D maybe TRBD1 (6 bases). This CDR3 spans 15 amino acids. The V end was cut by 4 bases, the J end by 2 bases, with 15 bases between. Germline CDR1 is MGHRA and CDR2 is YSYEKL. The CDR3 nucleotides read TGCGCCAGCAGCCCCGATGGACAGCTTACCTACGAGCAGTACTTC. Protein sequence: CASSPDGQLTYEQYF.

This clonotype was observed a few times. The rearrangement links TRBV11-2 to TRBJ2-7, with a tentative D call TRBD1 (5 bases). CDR1 and CDR2 (germline): SGHAT, FQNNGV. V lost 5 bases and J lost 4, with 12 bases in between. The CDR3 runs 13 residues. The CDR3 DNA follows: TGTGCCAGCAGCCCCGGACAAGTTTACGAGCAGTACTTC. It yields the protein CASSPGQVYEQYF.

V and J are TRBV7-2 and TRBJ1-5; weak D call: TRBD1 (5 bases). Germline CDR1 is SGHTA and CDR2 is FQGNSA. V lost 3 bases and J 7 bases, leaving 10 bases between the germline ends. The CDR3 spans 13 residues. CDR3 sequence: CASSFRRGQPQHF. The DNA for the CDR3 is TGTGCCAGCAGCTTCCGACGGGGGCAGCCCCAGCATTTT.

This clonotype has a handful of counts. The chain is built from TRBV6-1 and TRBJ2-7; 7 bases agree with TRBD1. Germline V CDR1 and CDR2: MNHNS, SASEGT. This CDR3 is built from 15 residues. V trimming: 6 bases; J trimming: 0 bases; junction bases outside the gene matches: 8. The CDR3 DNA reads TGTGCCAGCAGAGTAGACAGGGCCGGCTCCTACGAGCAGTACTTC. Amino acid sequence: CASRVDRAGSYEQYF.

The chain has TRBV7-9 and TRBJ2-1; TRBD2 aligns across 13 bases. Losses at the gene ends were 5 bases for V and 7 bases for J; bases not matched to a gene: 5. This CDR3 contains 15 residues. Per germline, CDR1 SEHNR and CDR2 FQNEAQ (reference sequence). CDR3 amino acids: CASSILAGGPNEQFF. CDR3 coding DNA: TGTGCCAGCAGCATACTAGCGGGGGGGCCGAATGAGCAGTTCTTC.